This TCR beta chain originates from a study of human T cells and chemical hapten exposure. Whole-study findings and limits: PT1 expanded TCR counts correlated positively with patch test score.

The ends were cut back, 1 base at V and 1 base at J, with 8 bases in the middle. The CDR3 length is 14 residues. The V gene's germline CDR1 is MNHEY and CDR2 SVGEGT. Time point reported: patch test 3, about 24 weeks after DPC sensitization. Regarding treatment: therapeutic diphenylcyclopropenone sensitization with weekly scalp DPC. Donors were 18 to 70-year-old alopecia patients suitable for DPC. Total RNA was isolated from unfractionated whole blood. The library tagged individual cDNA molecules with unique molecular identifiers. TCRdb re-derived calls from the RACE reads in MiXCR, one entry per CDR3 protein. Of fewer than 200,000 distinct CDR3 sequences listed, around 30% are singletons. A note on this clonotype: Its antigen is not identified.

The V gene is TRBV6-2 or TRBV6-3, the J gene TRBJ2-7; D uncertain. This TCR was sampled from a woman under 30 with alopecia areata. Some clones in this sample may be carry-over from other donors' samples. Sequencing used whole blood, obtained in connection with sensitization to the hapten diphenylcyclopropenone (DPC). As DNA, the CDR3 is TGTGCCAGCAGTTACTTAGCAGGATCCTACGAGCAGTACTTC. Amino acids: CASSYLAGSYEQYF.